This T cell receptor (beta chain) emerged from a study of blood T cell repertoires in COVID-19. Study background: Samples of COVID-19 (acute and convalescent) were obtained from the United States, Italy and Spain. Sources were T cells, B-cell-depleted T cells, or PBMCs; the material itself was cDNA or gDNA.

Authors' data handling: Reference gene primer amplification in the assay estimated nucleated cell counts. Method: immunoSEQ multiplex PCR; TCRdb's copy keeps in-frame clones and lacks some. V and J calls and clone size are those listed in that table; D and trimming were worked out from the DNA. The sample includes around 200,000 clones, around 91% of them seen just once. CDR3 length: 16 amino acids. Germline V gene data show CDR1 as KGHSH and CDR2 as LQKENI. V lost 3 bases and J lost 0; bases outside the gene matches: 6. V and J are TRBV18 and TRBJ1-1; 8 bases align to TRBD1. This clonotype was obtained from a man between 50 and 59 years old with acute or convalescent COVID-19. Sequencing used peripheral blood. CDR3 amino acids: CASSPNRQGLNTEAFF. CDR3 bases: TGTGCCAGCTCACCCAACAGACAGGGGCTGAACACTGAAGCTTTCTTT.